This T cell receptor (beta chain) comes out of a study of blood T cells in healthy people across ages. Study-level results: Percentage of naive T cells showed a strong correlation with TCR beta diversity.

In this sample, this clonotype turned up a few times. Its antigen is not identified. The sample providers were healthy Caucasian people from Russia, aged about 6 to 95. The authors ran a second PCR of 7 to 11 cycles using a sample-barcoded 5' primer and a J-beta primer mix. TCRdb passed the 5' RACE reads through MiXCR, listing each CDR3 protein once. The data contain approximately 800,000 distinct CDR3 sequences, about 42% of them singletons. CDR1 is SQVTM, CDR2 ANQGSEA, per germline. V was clipped by 2 bases and J by 9 bases; unmatched bases: 6. This CDR3 has 12 residues. The source is a man older than 75 in good health. The chain couples TRBV29-1 to TRBJ2-7, with 8 bases identical to TRBD2. Sequenced sample: blood. The CDR3 DNA follows: TGCAGCGTTGAAATGTTAGCGGGGCGGCAGTACTTC. Its translation: CSVEMLAGRQYF.